This T cell receptor beta chain emerged from a study of T cell responses to AZD1222 COVID-19 vaccine (dated by TCRdb to the early 2020s). In terms of the full investigation: TCR sequencing was performed for 230 to 250 trial participants, of whom some 200 were given two doses of AZD1222 and approximately 25 were given two doses of MenACWY control vaccine. Trial participants were enrolled by age into 18-55, 56-69 and 70-plus year subgroups, with 148, 28 and 57 TCR-sequenced participants respectively. Overall study results and their limits: Epitopes outside the regions mutated in the B.1.351 and B.1.1.7 variants were reportedly recognized by nearly half of the unique spike-specific TCRs. A significant rise in spike-specific TCR breadth and depth was observed after two AZD1222 doses relative to day 0 and relative to MenACWY recipients. No day 14 peak-response samples were available, so repertoires were characterized only after the peak T cell response. The whole spike protein was spanned by vaccine-associated CD4 TCRs, and dominant responses were seen in regions 160-218 and 743-854. In the small 56-69-year group, the increase in depth fell short of significance, most likely because of low power. Conclusions about previously exposed vaccinees are limited, since just 6 or 7 AZD1222 recipients were seropositive for SARS-CoV-2 at baseline. Participants were mostly white British and included more females than males, and it was suggested by the authors that clonal diversity may have been underestimated.

The CDR3 regions of human TCRbeta chains were analyzed by immunosequencing. In the source study's methods: Repertoire TCRs were checked for matches against a reference library of SARS-CoV-2-specific TCRs that had been generated using the MIRA antigen-specificity platform. Breadth was defined as the fraction of unique TCRs that were SARS-CoV-2-associated. Depth was defined as the fraction of total T cells that were SARS-CoV-2-associated. Using the MIRA data, each spike-specific TCR was mapped to the spike region that the TCR reacts to and placed in a CD4 or CD8 class. Log10-transformed breadth and depth values were compared by one-way ANOVA with Sidak's multiple comparisons tests. The table was pulled from immuneACCESS by TCRdb, which kept in-frame rearrangements only. Such tables lose some clones; where checked, under half of the loss comes from unresolved V genes, and the rest has no known cause. V, J and clone size are taken as reported in that table, and D and trimming were inferred from the DNA itself. This sample is represented by 95,000 to 150,000 clones; more than 65% of them were singletons. Together, the top ten hold about a quarter of the sample.

Cut back by 5 bases and 8 bases, the V and J ends lie 16 bases apart. The CDR3 runs 14 residues from the cysteine to the phenylalanine. CDR3 DNA only is kept here, 42 bases in frame from base 1. Per the germline V gene (reference sequence), LNHDA is the CDR1 and SQIVND is the CDR2. The time point label on this specimen signifies: about 28 days (+/-7) after the second vaccine dose. AZD1222 recipients whose second dose came at about 4 weeks and those whose second dose came at about 12 weeks were combined into one group, since spike-specific TCR depth and breadth did not differ between the two schedules. Vaccinee samples were obtained from the UK trials COV001 and COV002, which included a single-blind randomized controlled phase 2/3 trial of AZD1222 (ChAdOx1 nCoV-19) in healthy adults. For TCRbeta chain sequencing, PBMC samples from trial participants were taken at day 0 and at day 28 after the second dose.

As for this clone: Its antigen remains undetermined. No much larger clone exists at a distance of one base, and base qualities are not known.

The sample consisted of peripheral blood, taken 28 days after the second AZD1222 dose. The sequence was obtained from an adult who received the AZD1222 COVID-19 vaccine. The V gene is TRBV19 and the J gene is TRBJ1-5, with no reliable assignment of the D segment. CDR3 sequence: CASSVWDLEEPQHF. The base sequence is TGTGCCAGTAGTGTATGGGATTTGGAGGAGCCCCAGCATTTT.